Reported below is one T cell receptor beta chain. Its antigen target is currently unknown. Within one base of it there is no much larger clone, and no base qualities were kept. Expansion of CD8+CD57+ cells had been shown by flow cytometry in the patients chosen for sequencing. Severe acquired aplastic anemia was diagnosed in all patients according to International Study of Aplastic Anemia and Agranulocytosis and Camitta criteria. No therapy had been received by the patients at the time of blood sampling. TCR repertoires of sorted CD4+ and CD8+ blood T cells from severe aplastic anemia patients and healthy subjects were deep-sequenced in the study. Patients were enrolled under clinicaltrials.gov protocols 00001620, 01623167, 00001397, 00071045, 00081523 and 00961064 in the USA. Ficoll-Paque density gradient centrifugation was used to isolate peripheral blood mononuclear cells. Before DNA was extracted, CD4+ and CD8+ T cells were sorted using either FACS or magnetic beads.

This sample was taken from a study of CD8+CD57+ T cells in acquired aplastic anemia (dated by TCRdb to the late 2010s). In the study overall: DNA extracted from sorted CD4+ and CD8+ cells had a mean of about 3.2 ug, with a range of roughly 0.2 to 27.4 ug. CD8+CD57+ expansion was defined as frequency above the mean frequency observed in healthy subjects. General study outcomes and caveats: No significant difference in CD8+ Simpson's diversity was found between patients and healthy controls (P=0.060). Although roughly 29 CD8+ CDR3 sequences were shared by patients and controls, these sequences appeared highly expressed in patients and within the immunodominant clones of patients.

Genomic DNA was used as template for profiling of TCR beta VDJ combinations and CDR3 sequences. An Illumina HiSeq 2000 was used for TCR repertoire sequencing. The authors processed their data as follows. Repertoire assessment relied on Simpson's diversity index, CDR3 size and DJ length profiles, and TRBV/TRBJ rearrangement plots. Whichever DNA sequence was most abundant in the deep sequencing data was defined as the immunodominant clone. CDR3 amino acid sequences were screened for sharing across subjects and were compared with published repertoires and the VDJdb database. TCRdb ran its own pipeline on the public reads, namely fastp trimming at Q25 and MiXCR clone calling, and kept in-frame beta chains. Identical CDR3 proteins give one entry, which carries the most common genes and DNA. The V and J calls shown here were made by TCRdb, not taken from the authors' results. This sample has approximately 220,000 distinct CDR3 sequences in its table, and less than 60% of those were observed once. The ten largest make up just under 20% of the sample.

The germline V gene (reference sequence) supplies CDR1 SEHNR and CDR2 FQNEAQ. V and J lose 3 bases and 2 bases, and a span of 7 bases separates them. Taken from cysteine to phenylalanine, the CDR3 has 13 residues. Just the 39-base CDR3 DNA is kept, in frame starting at base 1. This chain is built from TRBV7-9 and TRBJ2-5; the D segment could be TRBD1, given 5 matching bases. Input material: sorted CD4+, CD8+, or CD8+CD57+ T cells (not recorded which) from PBMCs. This receptor was taken from a human donor with aplastic anemia. The CDR3 region reads CASSFTGQETQYF. At the DNA level, the sequence is TGTGCCAGCAGCTTTACAGGACAAGAGACCCAGTACTTC.